One sample yielded the 28 T cell receptor beta chains listed below, sequenced in a study of T cell changes during pregnancy in multiple sclerosis. Using immunoSEQ multiplex PCR, the repertoire was profiled, and TCRdb retains in-frame clones only, with some absent. The sample shows 55,000 to 75,000 clones, about 93% of them seen only once. The specimen comprised CD8+ T cells from peripheral blood mononuclear cells, sampled in the second trimester of pregnancy. These receptors originate from a female donor with multiple sclerosis, enrolled in a pregnancy study.

V gene TRBV27 combines with J gene TRBJ2-3; a weak D match, TRBD1 (6 bases). This CDR3 contains 16 residues. The germline V gene encodes CDR1 MNHEY and CDR2 SMNVEV (reference sequence). The V end lost 5 bases, the J end lost 0 bases, and 15 bases lay between the germline ends. CDR3 sequence: CASSIRQDTSTDTQYF. CDR3 nucleotide sequence: TGTGCCAGCAGTATACGACAGGATACTAGCACAGATACGCAGTATTTT.

The chain uses TRBV7-9 and TRBJ2-1, with 7 bases that match TRBD2. Germline V lookup: CDR1 SEHNR, CDR2 FQNEAQ (reference sequence). Trimming at V came to 5 bases and at J to 9 bases, leaving 16 bases not matched to a gene. The CDR3 is 16 residues long. The CDR3 DNA sequence: TGTGCCAGCAGCCCCACATCGGTGCGGGAGCGCCGTGAGCAGTTCTTC. Protein sequence: CASSPTSVRERREQFF.

A note on this clone: One junction end disagrees with the germline gene, perhaps due to a read error. The chain carries TRBV4-1 and TRBJ1-1; maybe TRBD1 (5 bases). Germline assignment: CDR1 MGHRA and CDR2 YSYEKL. CDR3 length equals 14 residues. The CDR3 region has the DNA TGCGCCAGCAGCCATCGAAGTCTGGACACAGAAGCTTTCTTT. Its translation is CASSHRSLDTEAFF.

The chain has TRBV27 and TRBJ2-1; D is perhaps TRBD2 (5 bases). Germline-derived CDR1 and CDR2 are MNHEY and SMNVEV (reference sequence). V was shortened by 1 base and J by 2 bases, with 12 bases between the two germline ends. The CDR3 has 16 residues. The CDR3 bases are TGTGCCAGCAGTTTATTGGGTCTAGCAGCCTACAATGAGCAGTTCTTC. The encoded protein is CASSLLGLAAYNEQFF.

This clone was recorded once. The chain joins TRBV11-2 to TRBJ2-3; 9 nucleotides match TRBD2. This CDR3 comprises 15 residues. The germline gives CDR1 SGHAT, CDR2 FQNNGV. V was pared by 6 bases and J by 4 bases, with 8 bases of the junction left unmatched. The CDR3 bases are TGTGCCAGCAGTTACACTAGCGGGCTCCCAGATACGCAGTATTTT. It specifies CASSYTSGLPDTQYF.

This chain uses TRBV7-9 with TRBJ1-2; D remains unclear. V was clipped by 2 bases and J by 0 bases, with 16 bases between them. The CDR3 runs 17 residues. CDR1 and CDR2 (germline): SEHNR, FQNEAQ (reference sequence). The CDR3: CASSLSTDLSPNYGYTF. CDR3 DNA: TGTGCCAGCAGCTTAAGTACAGATCTTTCTCCTAACTATGGCTACACCTTC.

This clone is a singleton in its sample. The chain couples TRBV25-1 to TRBJ1-1; possibly TRBD1 for D (6 bases). The CDR3 has 14 amino acids. Germline loops: CDR1 MGHDK, CDR2 SYGVNS. V was cut by 6 bases and J by 0 bases, with 11 bases left in between. The CDR3 is CASSHRGLNTEAFF. For the CDR3, the DNA is TGTGCCAGCAGCCATAGGGGGTTGAACACTGAAGCTTTCTTT. The entire variable domain, with the rest obtained from reference TRBV25-1 and TRBJ1-1, is as follows: EADIYQTPRYLVIGTGKKITLECSQTMGHDKMYWYQQDPGMELHLIHYSYGVNSTEKGDLSSESTVSRIRTEHFPLTLESARPSHTSQYLCASSHRGLNTEAFFGQGTRLTVV.

The V gene is TRBV29-1, the J gene TRBJ2-2, with D possibly TRBD1 on 6 matching bases. This CDR3 comprises 14 residues. From germline, CDR1 is SQVTM and CDR2 ANQGSEA. The ends were cut back, 4 bases at V and 3 bases at J, with 12 bases in the middle. This CDR3 reads CSVVTGADTGELFF. The CDR3 DNA is TGCAGCGTTGTGACAGGAGCGGACACCGGGGAGCTGTTTTTT.

The chain carries TRBV28 and TRBJ2-3; 9 bases line up with TRBD1. The CDR3 covers 16 residues. V dropped 4 bases and J dropped 1; count of bases not matched to a gene: 6. CDR1 is MDHEN, CDR2 SYDVKM, per germline. CDR3 sequence: CASSSQGASGTDTQYF. The CDR3 bases are TGTGCCAGCAGTTCACAGGGGGCATCGGGCACAGATACGCAGTATTTT. The full variable domain, in which reference TRBV28 and TRBJ2-3 provide the parts outside the CDR3, is DVKVTQSSRYLVKRTGEKVFLECVQDMDHENMFWYRQDPGLGLRLIYFSYDVKMKEKGDIPEGYSVSREKKERFSLILESASTNQTSMYLCASSSQGASGTDTQYFGPGTRLTVL.

This clone appeared many times. The V and J genes are TRBV20-1 and TRBJ2-1; D possibly corresponds to TRBD1 (5 bases). The germline CDR1 and CDR2 sequences are DFQATT and SNEGSKA (reference sequence). There are 9 residues in the CDR3. V lost 7 bases, J lost 8 bases, and 6 bases lay in between. CDR3 loop: CSGGDEQFF. The CDR3 nucleotides are TGCAGTGGGGGCGATGAGCAGTTCTTC.

The chain has TRBV27 and TRBJ2-3; D possibly corresponds to TRBD2 (5 bases). The CDR3 runs to 12 residues. Germline-derived CDR1 and CDR2 are MNHEY and SMNVEV (reference sequence). V was pared by 6 bases and J by 12 bases, with 16 bases between. CDR3 sequence: CASRPEGYRQYF. As DNA, the CDR3 is TGTGCCAGCAGGCCAGAGGGTTATCGTCAGTATTTT.

CDR3 DNA: TGTGCCAGCAGTTTATCGGCGCGGACTCTTACTTATAGCAATCAGCCCCAGCATTTT. This sequence encodes CASSLSARTLTYSNQPQHF. This chain connects TRBV27 to TRBJ1-5; D remains unclear. V was trimmed by 0 bases and J by 0 bases, leaving 18 bases between them. Germline V lookup: CDR1 MNHEY, CDR2 SMNVEV (reference sequence). The CDR3 totals 19 residues.

This rearrangement joins TRBV4-1 to TRBJ1-1; the match to TRBD1 covers 7 bases. This CDR3 spans 13 amino acids. The V gene's germline CDR1 is MGHRA and CDR2 YSYEKL. The V gene end was trimmed by 2 bases and the J gene end by 3 bases; junction bases not matched to a gene: 0. Here the CDR3 reads CASSQTGDTEAFF. The CDR3 DNA sequence: TGCGCCAGCAGCCAAACAGGGGACACTGAAGCTTTCTTT.

This clone was observed a single time. This chain connects TRBV7-6 to TRBJ2-7; 8 positions agree with TRBD2. This CDR3 has 13 residues. Looked up from germline, CDR1 is SGHVS and CDR2 is FNYEAQ. V gave up 5 bases and J gave up 4 bases; unmatched junction bases: 4. The CDR3 loop is CASSPGLGYEQYF. The CDR3 bases are TGTGCCAGCAGCCCGGGACTAGGATACGAGCAGTACTTC. The variable domain in full, completed from reference TRBV7-6 and TRBJ2-7, reads GAGVSQSPRYKVTKRGQDVALRCDPISGHVSLYWYRQALGQGPEFLTYFNYEAQQDKSGLPNDRFSAERPEGSISTLTIQRTEQRDSAMYRCASSPGLGYEQYFGPGTRLTVT.

The V call is TRBV5-6, the J call TRBJ2-1, with 11 bases that match TRBD1. Germline loops: CDR1 SGHDT, CDR2 YYEEEE. V was clipped by 2 bases and J by 1 base; unmatched bases: 5. The CDR3 sequence is 17 residues long. The CDR3 loop is CASSFWTGGRSYNEQFF. The CDR3, as DNA: TGTGCCAGCAGCTTCTGGACAGGGGGCCGGTCCTACAATGAGCAGTTCTTC.

Comments on this clone: The junction does not match germline at one end; this may be a read error. Other DNA sequences in this sample translate to the same CDR3. The rearrangement joins TRBV7-9 to TRBJ2-7; tentatively, D is TRBD1 (5 bases). CDR1 and CDR2 (germline): SEHNR, FQNEAQ (reference sequence). CDR3 length equals 14 residues. Written as DNA, the CDR3 is TGCGCCAGCAGCCCCGCAGGGAATCAAAACGAGCAGTACTTC. Protein: CASSPAGNQNEQYF.

This chain joins TRBV7-6 and TRBJ2-3, with a possible D match to TRBD2 (5 bases). V lost 2 bases and J lost 6, with 9 bases in between. The CDR3 is 13 amino acids. CDR1 SGHVS and CDR2 FNYEAQ come from the germline V gene. This chain's CDR3 is CASSLNSGDTQYF. CDR3 DNA: TGTGCCAGCAGCTTAAACAGCGGTGATACGCAGTATTTT.

The V gene is TRBV6-6, the J gene TRBJ1-3; tentative D call: TRBD1 (5 bases). The V end was cut by 0 bases, the J end by 2 bases, with 11 bases between. The CDR3 sequence is 16 residues long. Germline CDR1 MNHNY, CDR2 SVGAGI (reference sequence). The CDR3 loop is CASSYSIEGAGNTIYF. In DNA, the CDR3 is TGTGCCAGCAGTTACTCCATAGAAGGGGCTGGAAACACCATATATTTT.

This chain joins TRBV18 and TRBJ2-7; 7 nucleotides align to TRBD1. The CDR3 is 12 residues long. Germline CDR1 is KGHSH and CDR2 is LQKENI. V lost 8 bases to trimming and J lost 3 bases; unmatched junction nucleotides: 4. The CDR3 nucleotides read TGTGCCAGCCGAGGGACAGACTACGAGCAGTACTTC. Translating it yields CASRGTDYEQYF.

The J gene is TRBJ2-6, the V gene TRBV6-1, with D possibly TRBD2 on 6 matching bases. The CDR3 is 13 amino acids. V was cut by 6 bases and J by 6 bases, with 9 bases left in between. The germline V gene has CDR1 MNHNS and CDR2 SASEGT. The CDR3 loop is CASREGLANVLTF. In nucleotides, the CDR3 is TGTGCCAGCAGGGAGGGGTTGGCCAACGTCCTGACTTTC.

The chain links TRBV5-1 to TRBJ2-7; tentative D call: TRBD2 (5 bases). V was cut by 2 bases and J by 2 bases, with 11 bases left in between. The CDR3 loop spans 14 amino acids. In germline, CDR1 is SGHRS, CDR2 YFSETQ. CDR3 region: CASSLRSGPYEQYF. The CDR3 DNA is TGCGCCAGCAGCTTAAGGAGCGGTCCCTACGAGCAGTACTTC.

The chain recombines TRBV7-9 with TRBJ2-1, with 14 bases lining up with TRBD2. Germline values: CDR1 SEHNR, CDR2 FQNEAQ (reference sequence). The CDR3 is 15 amino acids. J was trimmed by 7 bases and V by 11 bases; bases with no gene match: 10. CDR3 bases: TGTGCCTCTTCTGGAGGGACTAGCGGGAGAAATGAGCAGTTCTTC. Translating it yields CASSGGTSGRNEQFF. The full variable domain, with the rest looked up from reference TRBV7-9 and TRBJ2-1, is DTGVSQNPRHKITKRGQNVTFRCDPISEHNRLYWYRQTLGQGPEFLTYFQNEAQLEKSRLLSDRFSAERPKGSFSTLEIQRTEQGDSAMYLCASSGGTSGRNEQFFGPGTRLTVL.

The chain recombines TRBV6-5 with TRBJ2-7, with 7 bases fitting TRBD1. CDR1 is MNHEY and CDR2 is SVGAGI in the germline V gene. J gave up 0 bases and V 2 bases, and 4 bases lay outside the gene matches. CDR3 length: 15 amino acids. CDR3 residues: CASSYLGQYSYEQYF. The CDR3 DNA sequence: TGTGCCAGCAGTTACCTGGGACAGTACTCCTACGAGCAGTACTTC.

The chain uses TRBV5-5 and TRBJ2-3, with unresolved D. The V end lost 6 bases, the J end lost 6 bases, and 11 bases lay between the germline ends. CDR1 SGHKS and CDR2 YYEKEE come from the germline V gene (reference sequence). CDR3 length: 12 amino acids. CDR3 residues: CASIPVSDTQYF. DNA of the CDR3: TGTGCCAGCATCCCGGTTTCGGATACGCAGTATTTT.

The chain carries TRBV5-1 and TRBJ2-1; TRBD2 might be the D (6 bases). V was trimmed by 7 bases and J by 4 bases, leaving 18 bases between them. Germline V gene lookup returns CDR1 SGHRS and CDR2 YFSETQ. The CDR3 covers 15 residues. The CDR3, as DNA: TGCGCCAGCCACCCGGGACTGCAGACGTACAATGAGCAGTTCTTC. Amino acids: CASHPGLQTYNEQFF.

The chain couples TRBV5-4 to TRBJ2-5, with 7 bases fitting TRBD2. Germline CDR1 and CDR2: SGHNT and YYREEE (reference sequence). V was clipped by 0 bases and J by 2 bases; unmatched bases: 1. The CDR3 sequence is 14 residues long. The CDR3 bases are TGTGCCAGCAGCTTGGAACTAGCGCAAGAGACCCAGTACTTC. Translation gives CASSLELAQETQYF. The full variable domain, rest sourced from reference TRBV5-4 and TRBJ2-5, is ETGVTQSPTHLIKTRGQQVTLRCSSQSGHNTVSWYQQALGQGPQFIFQYYREEENGRGNFPPRFSGLQFPNYSSELNVNALELDDSALYLCASSLELAQETQYFGPGTRLLVL.

This clone was seen a single time. CDR3 sequence (DNA): TGTGCCAGCAGCCAAACCACAGGGGGCGCGTTTTATGTCGGCAATGAGCAGTTCTTC. Translation gives CASSQTTGGAFYVGNEQFF. The chain couples TRBV7-2 to TRBJ2-1; 9 bases are shared with TRBD1. Trimming removed 5 bases from V and 6 bases from J; junction bases left unmatched: 20. Germline V gene data show CDR1 as SGHTA and CDR2 as FQGNSA. The CDR3 has 19 residues.

This rearrangement joins TRBV27 to TRBJ2-7; no definite D call. Germline lookup yields CDR1 MNHEY and CDR2 SMNVEV (reference sequence). Trimming shortened V by 3 bases and J by 0 bases, and 9 bases separated the two germline ends. This CDR3 spans 14 amino acids. The chain's CDR3 is CASSFDGYSYEQYF. The CDR3, as DNA: TGTGCCAGCAGTTTCGACGGGTACTCCTACGAGCAGTACTTC.